Shown below are 25 T cell receptor beta chains from a single sample sequenced in a study of lymphopenia after photon versus proton radiotherapy. Libraries were prepared by immunoSEQ multiplex PCR; TCRdb keeps only in-frame clonotypes and omits some of them. Found here are about 70,000 clones, around 90% of them singletons; the top ten hold around 2.2%. The material sequenced was peripheral blood, taken from a patient treated with photon-based radiotherapy. The receptor set was obtained from a woman in her forties with cholangiocarcinoma.

This clone was seen a few times. The genes are TRBV6-5 and TRBJ1-6; D perhaps matches TRBD1 (5 bases). With 6 bases removed from V and 8 bases from J, the gap between germline ends came to 11 bases. Germline V gene lookup returns CDR1 MNHEY and CDR2 SVGAGI. The CDR3 is made up of 13 amino acids. In DNA, the CDR3 is TGTGCCAGCAGCTGGGACCCCCATTCACCCCTCCACTTT. This sequence encodes CASSWDPHSPLHF.

V usage is TRBV5-1 and J usage is TRBJ1-2, with D uncertain. Looked up from germline, CDR1 is SGHRS and CDR2 is YFSETQ. CDR3 length: 17 amino acids. Trimming took off 3 bases at V and 7 bases at J, with 25 bases between the two ends. CDR3 region: CASSSGGRAPRGSGYTF. CDR3 DNA: TGCGCCAGCAGCTCTGGAGGCCGGGCCCCGCGCGGGAGTGGCTACACCTTC.

This rearrangement joins TRBV6-5 to TRBJ1-1, with D unresolved. Trimming took 0 bases from V and 8 from J, leaving 13 bases between them. The CDR3 has 14 residues. CDR1 is MNHEY, CDR2 SVGAGI, per germline. The CDR3 sequence: CASSYSRRTLEAFF. The CDR3 DNA sequence: TGTGCCAGCAGTTACTCGCGTAGGACTCTGGAAGCTTTCTTT.

The sample holds one count of this clone. This chain connects TRBV6-5 to TRBJ2-5, with D possibly being TRBD2 (6 bases). Germline-derived CDR1 and CDR2 are MNHEY and SVGAGI. The CDR3 length is 15 residues. V was shortened by 2 bases and J by 4 bases, with 14 bases between the two germline ends. The CDR3: CASSYGGKGIETQYF. In nucleotides, the CDR3 is TGTGCCAGCAGTTACGGGGGGAAGGGTATAGAGACCCAGTACTTC.

This clone was found a few times. This chain connects TRBV18 to TRBJ1-1; D call uncertain. V was shortened by 0 bases and J by 1 base, with 9 bases between the two germline ends. This CDR3 is 15 amino acids long. Germline V lookup: CDR1 KGHSH, CDR2 LQKENI. CDR3 region: CASSPPVTENTEAFF. The DNA of the CDR3 is TGTGCCAGCTCACCACCGGTTACGGAGAACACTGAAGCTTTCTTT.

This rearrangement joins TRBV6-4 to TRBJ2-2, with 7 bases matching TRBD1. The CDR3 runs to 13 residues. Trimming at V came to 6 bases and at J to 7 bases, leaving 5 bases not matched to a gene. Germline V lookup: CDR1 MRHNA, CDR2 SNTAGT. CDR3 DNA: TGTGCCAGCAGCAGACAGGGCCTCGGGGAGCTGTTTTTT. Encoded protein: CASSRQGLGELFF.

This chain connects TRBV30 to TRBJ1-3; D is unclear. Germline loops: CDR1 GTSNPN, CDR2 SVGIG (reference sequence). The CDR3 has 15 residues. V lost 0 bases to trimming and J lost 7 bases, with 16 bases between them. The CDR3: CAWSVRRVARNTIYF. The CDR3 nucleotides read TGTGCCTGGAGTGTACGACGGGTCGCTAGGAACACCATATATTTT.

This sequence joins TRBV9 and TRBJ2-3; the D is unclear. Looked up from germline, CDR1 is SGDLS and CDR2 is YYNGEE. This CDR3 has 15 residues. Trimming removed 1 base from V and 2 bases from J, with 11 bases in between. DNA of the CDR3: TGTGCCAGCAGCGTATCTCCTGGGCTCACAGATACGCAGTATTTT. It is translated as CASSVSPGLTDTQYF.

This chain joins TRBV7-9 and TRBJ1-1; D might be TRBD1 (6 bases). The V gene's germline CDR1 is SEHNR and CDR2 FQNEAQ (reference sequence). The CDR3 is 14 amino acids. V was pared by 5 bases and J by 4 bases, with 14 bases between. As DNA, the CDR3 is TGTGCCAGCAGCACCCGACAGGTCGCCACTGAAGCTTTCTTT. It translates to CASSTRQVATEAFF.

The chain couples TRBV10-2 to TRBJ2-7; D is ambiguous. The CDR3 is made up of 11 amino acids. Germline CDR1 and CDR2: WSHSY and SAAADI. The V end lost 5 bases, the J end lost 5 bases, and 7 bases lay between the germline ends. CDR3 sequence reads: CASSISDEQYF. In DNA form, the CDR3 reads TGCGCCAGCAGTATTTCAGACGAGCAGTACTTC.

The chain carries TRBV11-2 and TRBJ2-7; 9 bases are a match to TRBD2. Looked up from germline, CDR1 is SGHAT and CDR2 is FQNNGV. With 3 bases clipped from V and 6 bases from J, the junction kept 6 bases outside the gene matches. The CDR3 spans 14 residues. Written as DNA, the CDR3 is TGTGCCAGCAGCTTGGGAAGCGGGAGGCGCGAGCAGTACTTC. Encoded protein: CASSLGSGRREQYF.

The chain has TRBV5-1 and TRBJ1-5; no clear D gene. CDR3 size: 13 residues. Trimming took off 4 bases at V and 0 bases at J, with 5 bases between the two ends. Germline CDR1 reads SGHRS; CDR2 reads YFSETQ. This chain's CDR3 is CASSAYSNQPQHF. CDR3 in DNA: TGCGCCAGCAGCGCTTATAGCAATCAGCCCCAGCATTTT.

This sequence joins TRBV9 and TRBJ2-3, with no clear D. Trimming shortened V by 0 bases and J by 2 bases, and 10 bases separated the two germline ends. Germline CDR1 and CDR2: SGDLS and YYNGEE. The CDR3 runs to 15 residues. The CDR3 is CASSVVGTSTDTQYF. CDR3 DNA: TGTGCCAGCAGCGTAGTCGGCACCTCCACAGATACGCAGTATTTT.

This chain links TRBV5-6 with TRBJ1-1, with 9 bases lining up with TRBD1. With 5 bases clipped from V and 6 bases from J, the junction kept 8 bases outside the gene matches. The length of the CDR3 is 14 residues. Germline-derived CDR1 and CDR2 are SGHDT and YYEEEE. The CDR3 region has the DNA TGTGCCAGCAGTTCGGGACAGGGAAAGGCTGAAGCTTTCTTT. Translated: CASSSGQGKAEAFF.

The chain couples TRBV29-1 to TRBJ2-1; possible D gene TRBD2, 5 bases. Looked up from germline, CDR1 is SQVTM and CDR2 is ANQGSEA. The length of the CDR3 is 12 residues. V gave up 5 bases and J gave up 7 bases, with 12 bases separating them. CDR3 sequence: CSVTSSRNEQFF. CDR3 nucleotides: TGCAGCGTTACCTCTAGCAGAAATGAGCAGTTCTTC.

The rearrangement links TRBV10-3 to TRBJ2-3, with 9 bases aligning to TRBD2. In germline, CDR1 is ENHRY, CDR2 SYGVKD. Unmatched junction bases numbered 9, after V lost 8 bases and J lost 0 bases. The CDR3 extends over 16 amino acids. CDR3 sequence reads: CAIQRGTSGSTDTQYF. CDR3 DNA: TGTGCCATCCAAAGGGGTACTAGCGGGAGCACAGATACGCAGTATTTT.

Here the CDR3 reads CASSPTPKDYGYTF. The CDR3 bases are TGTGCCAGCAGCCCGACACCAAAGGACTATGGCTACACCTTC. This sequence joins TRBV13 and TRBJ1-2; D is undetermined. Germline V gene lookup returns CDR1 PRHDT and CDR2 FYEKMQ (reference sequence). There are 14 residues in the CDR3. Trimming cost V 5 bases and J 3 bases, with 13 bases left between them.

This sequence joins TRBV13 and TRBJ2-2; 10 positions match TRBD2. From germline, CDR1 is PRHDT and CDR2 FYEKMQ (reference sequence). J was trimmed by 2 bases and V by 0 bases; bases with no gene match: 3. This CDR3 is built from 17 residues. CDR3 in amino acids: CASSLGTSGFNTGELFF. The CDR3 nucleotides are TGTGCCAGCAGCTTAGGGACTAGCGGGTTCAACACCGGGGAGCTGTTTTTT.

This clone has just one count. The J gene is TRBJ1-2, the V gene TRBV28; D gene unclear. The CDR3 runs to 16 residues. V lost 5 bases, J lost 4 bases, and 20 bases lay in between. The germline V gene encodes CDR1 MDHEN and CDR2 SYDVKM. The CDR3 here is CASSPLGGRVVYGYTF. DNA for the CDR3: TGTGCCAGCAGTCCCCTCGGAGGGAGGGTGGTCTATGGCTACACCTTC.

A single count supports this clone. The chain joins TRBV27 to TRBJ1-1, with D perhaps matching TRBD1 (5 bases). This CDR3 has 13 residues. V gave up 8 bases and J gave up 2 bases, with 12 bases separating them. Germline CDR1 and CDR2: MNHEY and SMNVEV (reference sequence). The CDR3 loop is CASGGERNTEAFF. As DNA, the CDR3 is TGTGCCAGCGGGGGTGAGAGAAACACTGAAGCTTTCTTT.

This clone was observed a single time. The V gene is TRBV30, the J gene TRBJ2-1; TRBD2 aligns across 11 bases. V lost 1 base, J lost 6 bases, and 2 bases stayed unmatched. Germline values: CDR1 GTSNPN, CDR2 SVGIG (reference sequence). CDR3 size: 14 residues. This chain's CDR3 is CAWSDSGGVNEQFF. Written as DNA, the CDR3 is TGTGCCTGGAGTGATAGCGGGGGGGTCAATGAGCAGTTCTTC.

The chain is built from TRBV29-1 and TRBJ2-1; D gene unclear. Germline V gives CDR1 SQVTM, CDR2 ANQGSEA. This CDR3 spans 13 amino acids. The ends were cut back, 4 bases at V and 2 bases at J, with 9 bases in the middle. The CDR3: CSVGSAPYNEQFF. The CDR3 DNA sequence: TGCAGCGTTGGGTCAGCACCCTACAATGAGCAGTTCTTC.

The chain couples TRBV28 to TRBJ2-2; D is ambiguous. This CDR3 has 16 residues. Germline CDR1 and CDR2: MDHEN and SYDVKM. Between the trimmed V and J ends, which lost 6 bases and 2 bases, there was a span of 16 bases. The CDR3 DNA reads as TGTGCCAGCAGCCTGGCGAAGCTCCGAAACACCGGGGAGCTGTTTTTT. As protein: CASSLAKLRNTGELFF. Full variable domain (outside the CDR3, taken from reference TRBV28 and TRBJ2-2): DVKVTQSSRYLVKRTGEKVFLECVQDMDHENMFWYRQDPGLGLRLIYFSYDVKMKEKGDIPEGYSVSREKKERFSLILESASTNQTSMYLCASSLAKLRNTGELFFGEGSRLTVL.

This chain links TRBV4-2 with TRBJ2-1; D call uncertain. CDR1 LGHNA and CDR2 YNFKEQ come from the germline V gene. The length of the CDR3 is 14 residues. V was trimmed by 0 bases and J by 9 bases, leaving 12 bases between them. CDR3 region: CASSQDRPLGEQFF. In DNA, the CDR3 is TGTGCCAGCAGCCAAGATCGACCCCTCGGTGAGCAGTTCTTC.

This rearrangement joins TRBV10-2 to TRBJ2-7, with no clear D. The germline V gene has CDR1 WSHSY and CDR2 SAAADI. This CDR3 is 11 amino acids long. V gave up 2 bases and J gave up 5 bases, with 4 bases separating them. In DNA form, the CDR3 reads TGCGCCAGCAGTGAGAGGGACGAGCAGTACTTC. Residues: CASSERDEQYF.